This T cell receptor (beta chain) was identified in a study of Ad26.COV2.S vaccination and SARS-CoV-2 variants. Study in general: By the intramuscular route, Ad26.COV2.S was given once, or twice 56 days apart.

Treatment here: over 15 received Ad26.COV2.S at low or high dose, single or two shots; 5 received placebo; per-sample allocation not given. At day 63 after the first vaccine or placebo injection, samples were drawn. An adult of 18-55 years in Boston served as donor. TCRdb's copy holds only in-frame clones and misses some; the assay was immunoSEQ multiplex PCR. The repertoire holds 350,000 to 500,000 clones, with around 90% as singletons. The CDR3 is 15 residues long. Germline V gives CDR1 MNHEY, CDR2 SMNVEV (reference sequence). V shed 6 bases and J 0 bases; nucleotides not matched to a gene: 4. The material sequenced was peripheral blood, taken in a trial of Ad26.COV2.S vaccine versus placebo. The receptor comes from a person between 18 and 60 years old who received the Ad26.COV2.S COVID-19 vaccine or a placebo. This chain uses TRBV27 with TRBJ2-1; 8 bases align to TRBD2. This chain's CDR3 is CASSMSGSSYNEQFF. The CDR3 region has the DNA TGTGCCAGCAGCATGAGCGGGAGCTCCTACAATGAGCAGTTCTTC.